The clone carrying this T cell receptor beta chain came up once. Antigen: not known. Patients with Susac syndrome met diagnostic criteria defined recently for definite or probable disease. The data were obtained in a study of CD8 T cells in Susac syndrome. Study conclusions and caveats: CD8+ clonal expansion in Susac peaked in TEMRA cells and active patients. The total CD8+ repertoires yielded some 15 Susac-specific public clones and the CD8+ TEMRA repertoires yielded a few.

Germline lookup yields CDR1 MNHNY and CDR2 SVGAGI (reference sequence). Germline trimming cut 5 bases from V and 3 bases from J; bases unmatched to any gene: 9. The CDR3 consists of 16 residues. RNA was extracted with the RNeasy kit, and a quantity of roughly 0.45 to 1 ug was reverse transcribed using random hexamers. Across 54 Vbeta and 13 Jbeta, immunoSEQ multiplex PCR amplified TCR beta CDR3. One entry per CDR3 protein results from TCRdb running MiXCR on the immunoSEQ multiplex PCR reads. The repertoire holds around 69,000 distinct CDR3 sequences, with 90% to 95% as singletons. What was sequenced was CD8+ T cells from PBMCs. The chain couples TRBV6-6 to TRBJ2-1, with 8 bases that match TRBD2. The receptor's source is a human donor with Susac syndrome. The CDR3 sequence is CASSPNAGGIYNEQFF. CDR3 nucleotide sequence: TGTGCCAGCAGTCCTAACGCGGGGGGCATCTACAATGAGCAGTTCTTC.